One and the same sample provided the 21 T cell receptor beta chains below, sequenced in a study of T cell repertoires in cytomegalovirus infection. Via MiXCR, TCRdb re-called the reads, giving one row per CDR3 protein. The sample contains about 230,000 distinct CDR3 sequences, approximately 24% of which appear only once. The sequenced sample was CD8+ T cells from PBMCs. The receptors here all came from a human donor in good health (CMV status not recorded). Some clones in this sample may be carry-over from other donors' samples.

The V call is TRBV19, the J call TRBJ1-1; D may be TRBD1 (5 bases). The V gene's germline CDR1 is LNHDA and CDR2 SQIVND (reference sequence). The CDR3 contains 15 residues. V shed 7 bases and J shed 4 bases, with 19 bases lying between them. The CDR3 protein is CASIPGSRAATEAFF. CDR3 DNA sequence: TGTGCCAGTATCCCCGGGAGCAGGGCCGCCACTGAAGCTTTCTTT.

This clonotype was counted at least ten times. This rearrangement joins TRBV7-2 to TRBJ2-7, with 8 bases fitting TRBD2. Per the germline V gene, CDR1 is SGHTA and CDR2 is FQGNSA. J gave up 3 bases and V 5 bases, and 6 bases lay outside the gene matches. This CDR3 has 14 amino acids. This chain's CDR3 is CASSVGLEVYEQYF. The CDR3 coding sequence is TGTGCCAGCAGCGTGGGACTAGAAGTCTACGAGCAGTACTTC.

This clonotype appeared once. This may arise from a read error, as a much more abundant clone is one base away. This chain links TRBV28 with TRBJ1-5; D is unresolved. CDR1 is MDHEN, CDR2 SYDVKM, per germline. CDR3 size: 14 residues. V lost 5 bases and J 3 bases, leaving 11 bases between the germline ends. CDR3 bases: TGTGCCAGCAGTGTTGACCGGGACAATCAGCCCCAGCATTTT. It is translated as CASSVDRDNQPQHF.

In its sample, this clonotype was seen a few times. This rearrangement joins TRBV7-9 to TRBJ1-1; D is perhaps TRBD1 (5 bases). CDR3 length: 14 amino acids. Germline V gives CDR1 SEHNR, CDR2 FQNEAQ (reference sequence). The V gene lost 10 bases and the J gene lost 0 bases, with 15 bases spanning the gap. The CDR3 protein is CATSGRTMNTEAFF. The CDR3, as DNA: TGTGCCACCTCGGGACGGACGATGAACACTGAAGCTTTCTTT.

There are many counts of this clonotype. J is TRBJ2-7 and V is TRBV7-8; 7 nucleotides agree with TRBD1. The CDR3 runs 16 residues. The junction had 11 bases not matched to a gene; V was cut back by 1 base and J by 5 bases. The V gene's germline CDR1 is SGHVS and CDR2 FQNEAQ. CDR3 loop: CASSLEGAGYNDEQYF. The CDR3 DNA reads TGTGCCAGCAGCTTAGAGGGGGCAGGGTATAATGACGAGCAGTACTTC.

Comments on this clonotype: A single base separates this from a much larger clone, so it may be a read error. The rearrangement joins TRBV7-2 to TRBJ2-7; D gene uncertain. Germline V gives CDR1 SGHTA, CDR2 FQGNSA. The CDR3 runs to 13 residues. The ends were cut back, 1 base at V and 12 bases at J, with 16 bases in the middle. The CDR3 protein is CTSSLVGTPPWYF. For the CDR3, the DNA is TGTACCAGCAGCTTAGTAGGAACACCGCCTTGGTACTTC.

This clonotype was observed many times. The V call is TRBV29-1, the J call TRBJ2-6; 9 positions agree with TRBD1. The V gene's germline CDR1 is SQVTM and CDR2 ANQGSEA. CDR3 length: 16 amino acids. The J segment lost 0 bases and the V segment lost 3 bases, leaving 3 bases of the junction unmatched. CDR3 DNA: TGCAGCGTTGACGACAGGGGGAACTCTGGGGCCAACGTCCTGACTTTC. Translated, it gives CSVDDRGNSGANVLTF.

This clonotype was observed many times. The rearrangement links TRBV7-2 to TRBJ2-5; 7 bases fit TRBD1. The CDR3 is made up of 15 amino acids. The V gene end was trimmed by 0 bases and the J gene end by 4 bases; junction bases not matched to a gene: 5. The V gene's germline CDR1 is SGHTA and CDR2 FQGNSA. CDR3 sequence: CASSLAGDRLETQYF. CDR3 DNA sequence: TGTGCCAGCAGCTTAGCAGGGGACAGATTAGAGACCCAGTACTTC.

This sequence joins TRBV5-6 and TRBJ2-3, with D possibly being TRBD1 (5 bases). The germline V gene encodes CDR1 SGHDT and CDR2 YYEEEE. The CDR3 loop spans 12 amino acids. Trimming left V 4 bases short and J 4 bases short, with 7 bases between. CDR3 in DNA: TGTGCCAGCAGCGGGGCGGCAGATACGCAGTATTTT. Its translation is CASSGAADTQYF.

This clonotype was detected only a few times. The chain recombines TRBV25-1 with TRBJ2-7; 9 bases line up with TRBD1. J was trimmed by 4 bases and V by 4 bases; bases with no gene match: 8. The CDR3 is made up of 15 amino acids. CDR1 MGHDK and CDR2 SYGVNS come from the germline V gene. DNA of the CDR3: TGTGCCAGCAGTGGGGGACAGGGAAGGATTTACGAGCAGTACTTC. This codes for CASSGGQGRIYEQYF.

This clonotype was seen at least ten times. The chain links TRBV7-2 to TRBJ2-3; 12 positions match TRBD2. V lost 4 bases and J lost 4; bases outside the gene matches: 3. From germline, CDR1 is SGHTA and CDR2 FQGNSA. The CDR3 has 15 residues. The CDR3 DNA is TGTGCCAGCAGCTGGACTAGCGGGGAAGCAGATACGCAGTATTTT. It encodes CASSWTSGEADTQYF.

This clonotype was seen more than once but under ten times. The chain is built from TRBV19 and TRBJ1-1, with D tentatively TRBD1 (5 bases). The CDR3 has 13 residues. V lost 3 bases to trimming and J lost 6 bases, with 11 bases between them. The germline gives CDR1 LNHDA, CDR2 SQIVND (reference sequence). In DNA form, the CDR3 reads TGTGCCAGTAGTATTGGGGGTAGCTCTGAAGCTTTCTTT. This gives the protein CASSIGGSSEAFF.

This chain connects TRBV6-6 to TRBJ1-3, with 8 bases fitting TRBD1. Unmatched junction bases numbered 16, after V lost 6 bases and J lost 0 bases. The CDR3 runs 19 residues. Germline CDR1 and CDR2: MNHNY and SVGAGI (reference sequence). The CDR3 sequence is CASSHVPGQVSGSGNTIYF. The DNA for the CDR3 is TGTGCCAGCAGCCATGTCCCGGGACAGGTGTCCGGCTCTGGAAACACCATATATTTT.

In the case of this clonotype: A much more abundant neighbour one base away suggests this may be a read error. This chain joins TRBV7-9 and TRBJ1-5, with TRBD1 as a possible D gene (6 bases). The tail of the sequence fits TRBJ2-3 better, so the J call may be wrong. The CDR3 is made up of 15 amino acids. Germline lookup yields CDR1 SEHNR and CDR2 FQNEAQ (reference sequence). CDR3 in amino acids: CASSLAQGVDQPQYF. Written as DNA, the CDR3 is TGTGCCAGCAGCTTGGCACAGGGAGTAGATCAGCCCCAGTATTTT.

A few counts support this clonotype. The V and J genes are TRBV6-5 and TRBJ1-3; weak D call: TRBD1 (6 bases). The germline CDR1 and CDR2 sequences are MNHEY and SVGAGI. The CDR3 length is 15 residues. Trimming stripped 2 bases from V and 4 bases from J, with 12 bases between. The CDR3 is CASSYASGAGNTIYF. The CDR3 nucleotides read TGTGCCAGCAGTTACGCGTCAGGGGCCGGAAACACCATATATTTT.

The chain carries TRBV7-9 and TRBJ1-2, with TRBD1 as a possible D gene (5 bases). Germline lookup yields CDR1 SEHNR and CDR2 FQNEAQ (reference sequence). V gave up 3 bases and J gave up 2 bases, with 19 bases separating them. This CDR3 is built from 17 residues. The CDR3 region has the DNA TGTGCCAGCAGCTTTGCTGGGGGAGGACGGCTGAACTATGGCTACACCTTC. Its protein product is CASSFAGGGRLNYGYTF.

This clonotype was counted only a few times. The CDR3 coding sequence is TGCAGTGCTGAAACTGGGGACTATAATTCACCCCTCCACTTT. Protein sequence: CSAETGDYNSPLHF. The V call is TRBV20-1, the J call TRBJ1-6; no clear D. The CDR3 contains 14 residues. Germline loops: CDR1 DFQATT, CDR2 SNEGSKA (reference sequence). The V end was cut by 5 bases, the J end by 3 bases, with 11 bases between.

The chain couples TRBV6-1 to TRBJ1-2; maybe TRBD1 (5 bases). CDR3 length equals 14 residues. Per germline, CDR1 MNHNS and CDR2 SASEGT. Trimming shortened V by 6 bases and J by 3 bases, and 14 bases separated the two germline ends. The CDR3 DNA reads TGTGCCAGCAGCCAAAATGTAGGGGACTATGGCTACACCTTC. This encodes CASSQNVGDYGYTF.

This clonotype was observed a handful of times. The chain combines TRBV11-1 with TRBJ1-1; D perhaps matches TRBD1 (5 bases). The CDR3 runs 17 residues. V was shortened by 2 bases and J by 4 bases, with 20 bases between the two germline ends. From germline, CDR1 is SGHAT and CDR2 FQDESV (reference sequence). The CDR3 is CASSLMTMGRAATEAFF. The CDR3 nucleotides read TGTGCCAGCAGCTTAATGACCATGGGCAGGGCGGCCACTGAAGCTTTCTTT.

The chain carries TRBV18 and TRBJ2-7; TRBD1 aligns across 7 bases. V shed 3 bases, J shed 0 bases, and the junction held 2 bases outside the gene matches. Germline lookup yields CDR1 KGHSH and CDR2 LQKENI. The CDR3 is 14 residues long. CDR3 residues: CASSPGDSSYEQYF. The CDR3 DNA reads TGTGCCAGCTCACCGGGGGACAGCTCCTACGAGCAGTACTTC.

This clonotype was picked up many times. The CDR3 loop reads CASSTYSTWANEKLFF. CDR3 nucleotides: TGTGCCAGCAGTACTTATTCAACTTGGGCTAATGAAAAACTGTTTTTT. The V and J genes are TRBV6-5 and TRBJ1-4; D remains unclear. Trimming pared 5 bases from V and 3 bases from J, leaving 16 bases between. The CDR3 is 16 amino acids. Germline V gene lookup returns CDR1 MNHEY and CDR2 SVGAGI.